The 26 T cell receptor beta chains listed next were all sequenced from one sample in a study of shared clonotypes between healthy human individuals (dated by TCRdb to between 2020 and 2021). Library construction relied on the immunoSEQ multiplex PCR assay. TCRdb took this table from immuneACCESS and kept in-frame rearrangements with V and J called. Such tables lack part of the clones; where checked against another copy, unresolved V genes explain under half of the gap, and the rest is unexplained. The sample table contains hundreds of thousands of clones; only one count was recorded for roughly four fifths of them. Around 12% of the sample comes from the top ten. Material for sequencing was PBMCs. The receptors shown here come from a woman between 40 and 50 years old in good health. Some clones in this sample may be carry-over from other donors' samples.

The chain uses TRBV11-1 and TRBJ2-2, with a weak D call TRBD2 (6 bases). V lost 5 bases, J lost 6 bases, and 19 bases lay in between. This CDR3 is 16 amino acids long. Germline lookup yields CDR1 SGHAT and CDR2 FQDESV (reference sequence). CDR3 loop: CASSRGGTATPGELFF. In DNA, the CDR3 is TGTGCCAGCAGCCGTGGGGGGACGGCGACTCCCGGGGAGCTGTTTTTT.

This chain uses TRBV6-1 with TRBJ1-5; D is undetermined. The CDR3 totals 15 residues. Germline CDR1 reads MNHNS; CDR2 reads SASEGT. The V and J ends lost 8 bases and 0 bases respectively, with 14 bases between them. CDR3 protein: CASFGQLYSNQPQHF. Written as DNA, the CDR3 is TGTGCCAGCTTCGGGCAGCTGTATAGCAATCAGCCCCAGCATTTT.

The gene calls are TRBV30 and TRBJ1-5; weak D call: TRBD1 (5 bases). V shed 0 bases and J shed 4 bases, with 13 bases lying between them. The CDR3 consists of 15 residues. The germline gives CDR1 GTSNPN, CDR2 SVGIG (reference sequence). Written as DNA, the CDR3 is TGTGCCTGGAGTGTCGGGGCTGGGGGTAATCAGCCCCAGCATTTT. This encodes CAWSVGAGGNQPQHF.

The rearrangement links TRBV2 to TRBJ2-7, with D possibly matching TRBD1 (6 bases). Per the germline V gene, CDR1 is SNHLY and CDR2 is FYNNEI. Trimming cost V 6 bases and J 3 bases, with 9 bases left between them. The CDR3 length is 12 residues. The CDR3 spells CASSLTGYEQYF. The CDR3 DNA follows: TGTGCCAGCAGCCTGACAGGCTACGAGCAGTACTTC.

The V call is TRBV6-1, the J call TRBJ1-1, with no clear D. Germline V gene lookup returns CDR1 MNHNS and CDR2 SASEGT. CDR3 length: 11 amino acids. Between the trimmed V and J ends, which lost 6 bases and 8 bases, there was a span of 10 bases. As DNA, the CDR3 is TGTGCCAGCAGGGCGGGGAGGGAAGCTTTCTTT. Its translation is CASRAGREAFF.

As to this clone: Other DNA sequences from this sample encode an identical CDR3 as well. This rearrangement joins TRBV5-1 to TRBJ2-2; the D is unclear. This CDR3 contains 14 residues. Trimming took off 0 bases at V and 2 bases at J, with 5 bases between the two ends. Germline CDR1 SGHRS, CDR2 YFSETQ. Here the CDR3 reads CASSLEGNTGELFF. CDR3 sequence (DNA): TGCGCCAGCAGCTTGGAGGGTAACACCGGGGAGCTGTTTTTT.

This clone was seen once. The V gene is TRBV9, the J gene TRBJ2-7, with 9 bases fitting TRBD1. Germline CDR1 and CDR2: SGDLS and YYNGEE. The CDR3 extends over 15 amino acids. The trim removed 1 base at V and 2 bases at J, leaving 4 bases unmatched. CDR3 DNA: TGTGCCAGCAGCGTACTCGGGACAGGGCCCTACGAGCAGTACTTC. It yields the protein CASSVLGTGPYEQYF.

The chain is built from TRBV5-5 and TRBJ2-3; 8 nucleotides agree with TRBD2. Germline V gene sequence: CDR1 SGHKS, CDR2 YYEKEE (reference sequence). There are 15 residues in the CDR3. The junction had 3 bases not matched to a gene; V was cut back by 1 base and J by 2 bases. CDR3 nucleotides: TGTGCCAGCAGCTTGCTTAGCGGGAACACAGATACGCAGTATTTT. Translation gives CASSLLSGNTDTQYF.

V is TRBV2 and J is TRBJ2-1, with TRBD2 matching over 11 bases. CDR3 length: 17 residues. Trimming removed 7 bases from V and 7 bases from J; junction bases left unmatched: 15. Germline V gives CDR1 SNHLY, CDR2 FYNNEI. The CDR3 reads CASKNSLTSGIGNEQFF. The CDR3 nucleotides are TGTGCCAGCAAAAATAGTCTGACTAGCGGGATTGGGAATGAGCAGTTCTTC.

This clone was recorded at least ten times. This chain connects TRBV7-2 to TRBJ2-7, with D possibly matching TRBD2 (5 bases). Germline assignment: CDR1 SGHTA and CDR2 FQGNSA. The germline V and J ends were trimmed by 5 bases and 3 bases, with 11 bases remaining between them. There are 13 residues in the CDR3. The CDR3 coding sequence is TGTGCCAGCAGCATCCGGGGTAGCTACGAGCAGTACTTC. Its translation: CASSIRGSYEQYF. The full variable domain, its missing parts supplied by reference TRBV7-2 and TRBJ2-7, is GAGVSQSPSNKVTEKGKDVELRCDPISGHTALYWYRQSLGQGLEFLIYFQGNSAPDKSGLPSDRFSAERTGGSVSTLTIQRTQQEDSAVYLCASSIRGSYEQYFGPGTRLTVT.

This clone turned up a few times. A read error is possible here, since a much larger clone lies one base away. V usage is TRBV5-4 and J usage is TRBJ2-1; 9 positions match TRBD1. CDR1 is SGHNT, CDR2 YYREEE, per germline (reference sequence). With 2 bases clipped from V and 8 bases from J, the junction kept 5 bases outside the gene matches. This CDR3 region has 14 residues. CDR3 sequence (DNA): TGTGCCAGCAGCTTTGGGACAGGGATCGATGAGCAGTTCTTC. It translates to CASSFGTGIDEQFF.

A note on this clone: This likely traces to a read error, being one base from a far larger clone. V gene TRBV30 combines with J gene TRBJ2-5; D possibly uses TRBD1 or TRBD2 (5 bases each). With the DNA end fitting TRBJ2-7 better, the J assignment may be wrong. CDR1 is GTSNPN and CDR2 is SVGIG in the germline V gene (reference sequence). The CDR3 spans 13 residues. CDR3 sequence (DNA): TGTGCCTCGCCGGGACCGCCCATCTACGAGCAGTACTTC. Translation gives CASPGPPIYEQYF.

Of note for this clone: The same CDR3 is also encoded by other DNA sequences in this sample. V gene TRBV9 combines with J gene TRBJ1-3; a possible D gene is TRBD1 (6 bases). Trimming took 2 bases from V and 1 from J, leaving 10 bases between them. Germline CDR1 is SGDLS and CDR2 is YYNGEE. This CDR3 is built from 15 residues. The CDR3 sequence: CASSVGQTSGNTIYF. For the CDR3, the DNA is TGTGCCAGCAGCGTGGGACAAACGTCTGGAAACACCATATATTTT.

A note on this clone: This sequence is one base from a far larger clone and is likely a read error. Other DNA sequences within the sample encode an identical CDR3. This chain connects TRBV6-6 to TRBJ1-2; D perhaps matches TRBD1 (6 bases). CDR1 and CDR2 from the germline V gene are MNHNY and SVGAGI (reference sequence). This CDR3 is 15 amino acids long. CDR3 residues: CASSPSPTGHYGYTF. CDR3 nucleotides: TGTGCCAGCAGTCCAAGCCCCACAGGGCACTATGGCTATACCTTC.

This chain links TRBV29-1 with TRBJ1-1; no clear D. The CDR3 has 10 residues. Per the germline V gene, CDR1 is SQVTM and CDR2 is ANQGSEA. V lost 3 bases to trimming and J lost 5 bases, with 4 bases between them. The CDR3 DNA is TGCAGCGTTGATGGGACTGAAGCTTTCTTT. This translates into CSVDGTEAFF.

The chain recombines TRBV27 with TRBJ2-2; the match to TRBD2 covers 7 bases. J gave up 3 bases and V 4 bases, and 8 bases lay outside the gene matches. The germline V gene encodes CDR1 MNHEY and CDR2 SMNVEV (reference sequence). The CDR3 consists of 16 residues. The CDR3 DNA reads TGTGCCAGCAGTTCCCAGGGAGGGTATGACACCGGGGAGCTGTTTTTT. This gives the protein CASSSQGGYDTGELFF.

V is TRBV30 and J is TRBJ1-2; 7 bases agree with TRBD1. The germline CDR1 and CDR2 sequences are GTSNPN and SVGIG (reference sequence). The CDR3 is made up of 14 amino acids. With V trimmed by 2 bases and J by 4 bases, 7 bases remained unmatched. The CDR3 sequence is CAWSRQGEGYGYTF. The CDR3, as DNA: TGTGCCTGGAGTAGGCAGGGGGAGGGCTATGGCTACACCTTC. Variable domain in full (rest from reference TRBV30 and TRBJ1-2): SQTIHQWPATLVQPVGSPLSLECTVEGTSNPNLYWYRQAAGRGLQLLFYSVGIGQISSEVPQNLSASRPQDRQFILSSKKLLLSDSGFYLCAWSRQGEGYGYTFGSGTRLTVV.

The V gene is TRBV29-1, the J gene TRBJ2-1, with 8 positions matching TRBD2. CDR3 length: 14 residues. Germline loops: CDR1 SQVTM, CDR2 ANQGSEA. Trimming removed 3 bases from V and 8 bases from J; junction bases left unmatched: 9. The CDR3: CSVEPAGVVYEQFF. For the CDR3, the DNA is TGCAGCGTTGAGCCAGCGGGAGTGGTTTATGAGCAGTTCTTC.

The chain combines TRBV7-3 with TRBJ2-3; D call uncertain. Germline CDR1 and CDR2: SGHTA and FQGTGA. The V end was cut by 2 bases, the J end by 4 bases, with 13 bases between. The CDR3 has 15 residues. The CDR3 loop is CASSLGFLVADTQYF. CDR3 DNA sequence: TGTGCCAGCAGCTTAGGATTCCTGGTGGCAGATACGCAGTATTTT.

This chain uses TRBV27 with TRBJ2-1, with 7 bases identical to TRBD2. The CDR3 is 18 amino acids. Germline V gene sequence: CDR1 MNHEY, CDR2 SMNVEV (reference sequence). The V gene end was trimmed by 5 bases and the J gene end by 0 bases; junction bases not matched to a gene: 13. CDR3 nucleotides: TGTGCCAGCAGTCCCCTCGGGAGGAGCCCGAGCTCCTACAATGAGCAGTTCTTC. It encodes CASSPLGRSPSSYNEQFF.

The CDR3 sequence: CASSLVWSTNTEAFF. As DNA, the CDR3 is TGTGCCAGCAGCTTAGTCTGGTCCACGAACACTGAAGCTTTCTTT. The chain links TRBV7-2 to TRBJ1-1; D not certain. Between the trimmed V and J ends, which lost 1 base and 1 base, there was a span of 10 bases. The CDR3 length is 15 residues. Looked up from germline, CDR1 is SGHTA and CDR2 is FQGNSA.

The CDR3: CASRSTASYGYTF. CDR3 nucleotides: TGTGCCAGCAGGTCGACAGCCTCCTATGGCTACACCTTC. The gene calls are TRBV28 and TRBJ1-2; perhaps TRBD1 as D (5 bases). In germline, CDR1 is MDHEN, CDR2 SYDVKM. Trimming pared 6 bases from V and 4 bases from J, leaving 12 bases between. The CDR3 sequence is 13 residues long.

The rearrangement joins TRBV25-1 to TRBJ1-4; D gene uncertain. Per germline, CDR1 MGHDK and CDR2 SYGVNS. The length of the CDR3 is 14 residues. The V and J ends lost 1 base and 4 bases respectively, with 7 bases between them. This CDR3 is CASSEFGSNEKLFF. CDR3 DNA sequence: TGTGCCAGCAGTGAATTTGGCAGTAATGAAAAACTGTTTTTT.

CDR3 sequence (DNA): TGTGCCAGCAGCTTAAGGGGGGTGGATACGCAGTATTTT. Amino acid sequence: CASSLRGVDTQYF. The chain couples TRBV7-2 to TRBJ2-3, with D perhaps TRBD1 or TRBD2 (6 bases each). The germline gives CDR1 SGHTA, CDR2 FQGNSA. V dropped 2 bases and J dropped 6 bases, with 9 bases sitting between them. CDR3 length equals 13 residues.

The chain employs TRBV5-4 and TRBJ1-2, with D perhaps TRBD1 (5 bases). The CDR3 runs to 13 residues. Looked up from germline, CDR1 is SGHNT and CDR2 is YYREEE (reference sequence). V lost 1 base and J lost 5, with 9 bases in between. Here the CDR3 reads CASSLYWGYGYTF. The CDR3 DNA reads TGTGCCAGCAGCTTGTATTGGGGGTATGGCTACACCTTC. Complete variable domain (other parts from reference TRBV5-4 and TRBJ1-2): ETGVTQSPTHLIKTRGQQVTLRCSSQSGHNTVSWYQQALGQGPQFIFQYYREEENGRGNFPPRFSGLQFPNYSSELNVNALELDDSALYLCASSLYWGYGYTFGSGTRLTVV.

The J gene is TRBJ2-5, the V gene TRBV28; TRBD2 matches 11 bases. The V segment lost 5 bases and the J segment 4 bases; nucleotides outside the gene matches: 6. CDR1 and CDR2 from the germline V gene are MDHEN and SYDVKM. This CDR3 spans 15 amino acids. CDR3 region: CASSVSGRASETQYF. The CDR3, as DNA: TGTGCCAGCAGTGTTAGCGGGAGGGCCTCAGAGACCCAGTACTTC.